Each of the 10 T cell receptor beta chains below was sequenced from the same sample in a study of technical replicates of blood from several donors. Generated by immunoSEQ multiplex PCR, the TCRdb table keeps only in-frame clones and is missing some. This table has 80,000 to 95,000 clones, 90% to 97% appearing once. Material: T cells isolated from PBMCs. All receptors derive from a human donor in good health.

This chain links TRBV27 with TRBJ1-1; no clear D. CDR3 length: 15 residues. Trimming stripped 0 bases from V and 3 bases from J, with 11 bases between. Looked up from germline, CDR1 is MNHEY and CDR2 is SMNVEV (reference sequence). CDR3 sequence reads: CASSLSMALYTEAFF. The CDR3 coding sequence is TGTGCCAGCAGTTTATCGATGGCCCTTTACACTGAAGCTTTCTTT.

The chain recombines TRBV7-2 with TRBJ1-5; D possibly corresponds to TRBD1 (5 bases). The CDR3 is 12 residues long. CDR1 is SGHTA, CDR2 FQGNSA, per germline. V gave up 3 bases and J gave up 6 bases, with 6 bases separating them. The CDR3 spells CASSFTGQPQHF. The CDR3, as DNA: TGTGCCAGCAGCTTCACAGGTCAGCCCCAGCATTTT.

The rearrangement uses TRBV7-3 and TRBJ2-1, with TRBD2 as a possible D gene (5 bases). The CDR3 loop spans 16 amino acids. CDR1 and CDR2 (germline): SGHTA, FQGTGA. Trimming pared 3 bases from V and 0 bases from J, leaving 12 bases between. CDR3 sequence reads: CASSFLATSSYNEQFF. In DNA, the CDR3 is TGTGCCAGCAGCTTTTTAGCCACTAGCTCCTACAATGAGCAGTTCTTC.

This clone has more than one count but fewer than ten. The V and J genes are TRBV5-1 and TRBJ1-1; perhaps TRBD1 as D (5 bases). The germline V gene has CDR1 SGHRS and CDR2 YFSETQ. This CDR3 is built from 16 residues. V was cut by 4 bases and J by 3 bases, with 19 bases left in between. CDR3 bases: TGCGCCAGCAGCCCACTCAGGGATCCTGTGGACACTGAAGCTTTCTTT. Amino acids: CASSPLRDPVDTEAFF. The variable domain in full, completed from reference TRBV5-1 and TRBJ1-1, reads KAGVTQTPRYLIKTRGQQVTLSCSPISGHRSVSWYQQTPGQGLQFLFEYFSETQRNKGNFPGRFSGRQFSNSRSEMNVSTLELGDSALYLCASSPLRDPVDTEAFFGQGTRLTVV.

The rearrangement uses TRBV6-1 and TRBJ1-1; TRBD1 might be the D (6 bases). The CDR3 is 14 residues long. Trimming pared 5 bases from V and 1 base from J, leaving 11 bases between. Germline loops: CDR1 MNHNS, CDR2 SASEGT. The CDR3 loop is CASSQMTGNTEAFF. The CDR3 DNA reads TGTGCCAGCAGTCAAATGACAGGGAACACTGAAGCTTTCTTT.

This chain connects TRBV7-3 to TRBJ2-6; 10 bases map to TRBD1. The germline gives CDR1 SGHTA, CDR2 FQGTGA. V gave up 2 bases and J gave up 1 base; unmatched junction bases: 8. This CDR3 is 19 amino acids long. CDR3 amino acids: CASSLGMTGGKSGANVLTF. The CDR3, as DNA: TGTGCCAGCAGCTTAGGGATGACAGGGGGCAAGTCTGGGGCCAACGTCCTGACTTTC.

CDR3 sequence reads: CAWSRGSETQYF. For the CDR3, the DNA is TGTGCCTGGAGTCGGGGGAGTGAGACCCAGTACTTC. The chain is built from TRBV30 and TRBJ2-5; the D gene is possibly TRBD2 (6 bases). Trimming shortened V by 2 bases and J by 5 bases, and 9 bases separated the two germline ends. This CDR3 region has 12 residues. Germline V gives CDR1 GTSNPN, CDR2 SVGIG (reference sequence).

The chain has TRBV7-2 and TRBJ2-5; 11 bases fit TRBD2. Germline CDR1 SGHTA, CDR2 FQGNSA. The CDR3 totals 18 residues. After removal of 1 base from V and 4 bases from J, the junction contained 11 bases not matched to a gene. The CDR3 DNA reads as TGTGCCAGCAGCTTAGAGGGACTAGCGGCCACCCTGGGAGAGACCCAGTACTTC. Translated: CASSLEGLAATLGETQYF.

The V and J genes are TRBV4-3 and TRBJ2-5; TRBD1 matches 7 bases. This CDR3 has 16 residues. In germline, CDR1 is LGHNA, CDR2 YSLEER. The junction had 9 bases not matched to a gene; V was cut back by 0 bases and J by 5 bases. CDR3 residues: CASSQDFTGVRETQYF. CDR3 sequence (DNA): TGCGCCAGCAGCCAAGATTTTACAGGGGTGCGGGAGACCCAGTACTTC.

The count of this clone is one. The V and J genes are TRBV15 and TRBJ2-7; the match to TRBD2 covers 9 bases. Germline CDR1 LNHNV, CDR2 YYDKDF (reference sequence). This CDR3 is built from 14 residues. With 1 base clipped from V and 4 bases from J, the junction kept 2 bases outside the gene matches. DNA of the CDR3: TGTGCCACCAGCAGAGGTCTAGCGGGATACGAGCAGTACTTC. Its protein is CATSRGLAGYEQYF.